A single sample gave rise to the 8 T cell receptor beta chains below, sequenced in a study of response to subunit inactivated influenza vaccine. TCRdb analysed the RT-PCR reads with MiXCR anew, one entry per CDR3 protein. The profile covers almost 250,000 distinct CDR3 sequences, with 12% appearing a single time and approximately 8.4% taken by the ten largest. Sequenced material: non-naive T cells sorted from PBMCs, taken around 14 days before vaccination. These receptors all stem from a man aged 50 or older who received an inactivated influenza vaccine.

CDR3 loop: CASTPGAYNEQFF. The CDR3 DNA sequence: TGTGCCAGCACCCCAGGGGCCTACAATGAGCAGTTCTTC. V usage is TRBV7-6 and J usage is TRBJ2-1, with D tentatively TRBD1 (6 bases). Germline V gene sequence: CDR1 SGHVS, CDR2 FNYEAQ. The CDR3 consists of 13 residues. V was pared by 7 bases and J by 2 bases, with 9 bases between.

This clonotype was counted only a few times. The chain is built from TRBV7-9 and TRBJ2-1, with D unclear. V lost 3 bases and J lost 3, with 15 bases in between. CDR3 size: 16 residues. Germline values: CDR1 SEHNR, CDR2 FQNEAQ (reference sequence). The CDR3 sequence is CASSFDRRINYNEQFF. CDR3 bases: TGTGCCAGCAGCTTTGATCGGAGAATCAACTACAATGAGCAGTTCTTC.

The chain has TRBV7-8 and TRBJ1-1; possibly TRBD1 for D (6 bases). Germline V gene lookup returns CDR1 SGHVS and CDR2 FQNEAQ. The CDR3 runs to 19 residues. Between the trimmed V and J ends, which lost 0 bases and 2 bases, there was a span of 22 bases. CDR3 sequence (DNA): TGTGCCAGCAGCTTAGCGCGCTACAGGGATGGGGCACATAACACTGAAGCTTTCTTT. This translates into CASSLARYRDGAHNTEAFF. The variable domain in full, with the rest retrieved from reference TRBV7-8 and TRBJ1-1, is GAGVSQSPRYKVAKRGQDVALRCDPISGHVSLFWYQQALGQGPEFLTYFQNEAQLDKSGLPSDRFFAERPEGSVSTLKIQRTQQEDSAVYLCASSLARYRDGAHNTEAFFGQGTRLTVV.

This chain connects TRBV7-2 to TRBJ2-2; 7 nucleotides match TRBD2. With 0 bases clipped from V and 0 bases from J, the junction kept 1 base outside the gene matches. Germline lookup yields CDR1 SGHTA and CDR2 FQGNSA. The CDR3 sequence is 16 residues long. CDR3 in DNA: TGTGCCAGCAGCTTAGCGGCGGGAGCGAACACCGGGGAGCTGTTTTTT. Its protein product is CASSLAAGANTGELFF.

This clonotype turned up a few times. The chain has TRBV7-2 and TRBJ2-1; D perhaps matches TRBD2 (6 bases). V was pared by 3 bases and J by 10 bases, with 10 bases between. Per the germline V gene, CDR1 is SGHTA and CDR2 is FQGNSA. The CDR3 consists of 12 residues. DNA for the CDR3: TGTGCCAGCAGCTTCCGGGGGTACGAGCAGTTCTTC. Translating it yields CASSFRGYEQFF.

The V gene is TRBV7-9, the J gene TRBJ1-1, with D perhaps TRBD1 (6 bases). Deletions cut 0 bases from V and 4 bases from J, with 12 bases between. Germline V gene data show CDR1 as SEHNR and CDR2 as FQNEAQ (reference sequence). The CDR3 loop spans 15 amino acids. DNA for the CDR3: TGTGCCAGCAGCTTAGCCCAGGGGAAGGGCACTGAAGCTTTCTTT. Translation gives CASSLAQGKGTEAFF.

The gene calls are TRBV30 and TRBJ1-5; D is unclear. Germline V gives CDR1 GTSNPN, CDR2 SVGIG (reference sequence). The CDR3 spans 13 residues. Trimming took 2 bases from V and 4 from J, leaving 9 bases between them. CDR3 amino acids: CAWSKRGNQPQHF. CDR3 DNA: TGTGCCTGGAGTAAACGGGGAAATCAGCCCCAGCATTTT.

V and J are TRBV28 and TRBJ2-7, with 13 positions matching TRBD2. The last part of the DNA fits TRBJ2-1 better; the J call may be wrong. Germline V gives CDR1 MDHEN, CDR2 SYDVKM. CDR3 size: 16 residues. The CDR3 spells CASSSTSGRSSYEQFF. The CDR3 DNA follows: TGTGCCAGCAGCTCGACTAGCGGGAGGAGCTCCTACGAGCAGTTCTTC.